This TCR beta chain was retrieved from a study of vaccination and CD4 T cells after COVID-19. Trimming removed 4 bases at V and 7 bases at J, with 14 bases between. In germline, CDR1 is MDHEN, CDR2 SYDVKM. This CDR3 comprises 15 residues. TCRdb re-analysed the PCR reads in MiXCR, keeping a single row per CDR3 protein. The sample holds about 18,000 distinct CDR3 sequences, 55% to 65% seen once. The table lists this clonotype with a few counts. The V call is TRBV28, the J call TRBJ1-6; D might be TRBD1 (5 bases). The TCR sequence derives from a human donor who had recovered from COVID-19. The sequenced sample was CD4+ T cells from blood, obtained before SARS-CoV-2 vaccination. The CDR3 spells CASSSPDSLNSPLHF. DNA of the CDR3: TGTGCCAGCAGTTCTCCCGACAGCTTGAATTCACCCCTCCACTTT. Full variable domain (outside the CDR3, taken from reference TRBV28 and TRBJ1-6): DVKVTQSSRYLVKRTGEKVFLECVQDMDHENMFWYRQDPGLGLRLIYFSYDVKMKEKGDIPEGYSVSREKKERFSLILESASTNQTSMYLCASSSPDSLNSPLHFGNGTRLTVT.